This T cell receptor (beta chain) was documented in a study of blood T cell repertoires in COVID-19. Across the study: The cDNA or gDNA used as material had been derived from T cells, B-cell-depleted T cells, or PBMCs.

Methods used by the authors: Researchers report that nucleated cell counts were estimated from reference gene primer amplification. Generated by immunoSEQ multiplex PCR, the TCRdb table keeps only in-frame clones and is missing some. V and J calls and clone size are given by that table; D and trimming were obtained from the DNA. The table has some 230,000 clones, roughly 84% seen once. The V gene's germline CDR1 is KGHSH and CDR2 LQKENI. The junction had 7 bases not matched to a gene; V was cut back by 6 bases and J by 4 bases. CDR3 length: 15 residues. Sequencing used peripheral blood. The TCR comes from a man aged 45-65 years who had recovered from COVID-19. The chain is built from TRBV18 and TRBJ2-5, with 11 positions matching TRBD2. Here the CDR3 reads CASSYSGRAAETQYF. The DNA of the CDR3 is TGTGCCAGCTCTTATAGCGGGAGGGCCGCAGAGACCCAGTACTTC.